These T cell receptor beta chains were read from a single sample in a study of T cell responses to AZD1222 COVID-19 vaccine. This table comes from immunoSEQ multiplex PCR, and its TCRdb copy is limited to in-frame clones, with some not included. The sample lists around 100,000 clones, roughly 83% occurring once. The sample consisted of peripheral blood, taken on day 0 of AZD1222 vaccination. The receptors stem from an adult in good health. The CDR3 runs from the conserved cysteine through the conserved F or W. The D gene is left open where the match is weak. Size is stated for part of the rows, as once, few or many counts, or as a class when the clone is expanded.

.	TRBV19	TRBJ1-5	.	CASSGQAAGNQPQHF	TGTGCCAGTAGTGGGCAGGCCGCAGGCAATCAGCCCCAGCATTTT
.	TRBV28	TRBJ1-4	few	CASSFRSGHEKLFF	TGTGCCAGCAGTTTCCGCAGCGGACATGAAAAACTGTTTTTT
.	TRBV5-5	TRBJ2-1	.	CASSSQTGESYNEQFF	TGTGCCAGCAGCTCCCAGACAGGCGAGTCCTACAATGAGCAGTTCTTC
.	TRBV7-2	TRBJ2-6	.	CASSSFPRSGGANVLTF	TGTGCCAGCAGCTCCTTCCCCCGATCGGGTGGGGCCAACGTCCTGACTTTC
TRBD1	TRBV24-1	TRBJ2-3	.	CATSSTGGSDTQYF	TGTGCCACCAGTTCCACAGGGGGCTCAGATACGCAGTATTTT
.	TRBV4-3	TRBJ1-2	once	CASSQVGVRGYTF	TGCGCCAGCAGCCAAGTAGGGGTCCGAGGCTACACCTTC
TRBD2	TRBV3-1/TRBV3-2	TRBJ2-1	.	CASSLGTSGGNEQFF	TGTGCCAGCAGCCTTGGGACTAGCGGGGGAAATGAGCAGTTCTTC
.	TRBV9	TRBJ2-3	.	CASEGPSRVLDTQYF	TGTGCCAGCGAGGGGCCTAGCCGGGTGTTGGATACGCAGTATTTT
TRBD1	TRBV12-3/TRBV12-4	TRBJ1-1	few	CASIEQGTTEAFF	TGTGCCAGCATCGAACAGGGGACCACTGAAGCTTTCTTT
TRBD2	TRBV5-3	TRBJ2-1	.	CARSLGSGIKNNEQFF	TGTGCCAGAAGCTTGGGGAGCGGGATTAAAAACAATGAGCAGTTCTTC
TRBD1	TRBV7-2	TRBJ1-3	.	CASSPEGQGSGNTIYF	TGTGCCAGCAGCCCCGAAGGACAGGGCTCTGGAAACACCATATATTTT
TRBD1	TRBV19	TRBJ1-1	.	CASKLGTGAVNTEAFF	TGTGCCAGTAAGTTAGGGACAGGGGCTGTGAACACTGAAGCTTTCTTT
.	TRBV20-1	TRBJ2-1	.	CSASLGWDNEQFF	TGCAGTGCTAGTTTGGGCTGGGACAATGAGCAGTTCTTC
.	TRBV19	TRBJ1-2	.	CASSIRWRGGNYGYTF	TGTGCCAGTAGTATTCGATGGAGGGGGGGGAACTATGGCTACACCTTC
TRBD1	TRBV18	TRBJ1-2	.	CASSPGTGDYGYTF	TGTGCCAGCTCACCAGGGACAGGGGACTATGGCTACACCTTC
.	TRBV25-1	TRBJ1-5	.	CASSGQAPETQHF	TGTGCCAGCAGTGGACAGGCCCCGGAGACCCAGCATTTT
.	TRBV18	TRBJ1-2	few	CASSPPSLDRRVSSTGYTF	TGTGCCAGCTCACCACCGAGTTTGGACAGAAGAGTTTCGAGTACGGGCTACACCTTC
.	TRBV10-3	TRBJ2-3	.	CAISESRGVKSTDTQYF	TGTGCCATCAGTGAGTCCCGTGGGGTTAAGAGCACAGATACGCAGTATTTT
.	TRBV2	TRBJ1-6	.	CASEGGLSSYNSPLHF	TGTGCCAGCGAGGGTGGGCTTAGCTCCTATAATTCACCCCTCCACTTT
.	TRBV6-2/TRBV6-3	TRBJ2-7	.	CASSSRFWEQYF	TGTGCCAGCAGTTCCCGCTTCTGGGAGCAGTACTTC
TRBD2	TRBV24-1	TRBJ2-3	.	CATSDYGLAGGPDTQYF	TGTGCCACCAGTGATTATGGACTAGCGGGAGGCCCAGATACGCAGTATTTT
.	TRBV5-4	TRBJ1-2	.	CASSFAAGGSGGYTF	TGTGCCAGCAGCTTCGCGGCCGGTGGGTCGGGGGGCTACACCTTC
.	TRBV4-2	TRBJ1-1	.	CASSPLQGKNTEAFF	TGTGCCAGCAGCCCTCTACAGGGTAAGAACACTGAAGCTTTCTTT